These 16 T cell receptor beta chains came from one sample sequenced in a study of blood T cells in healthy people across ages. A second about 7 to 11 cycle PCR used barcoded and J-beta primers. In TCRdb, the 5' RACE reads were re-called with MiXCR into one record per CDR3 protein. This table holds about 1.4 million distinct CDR3 sequences, approximately 63% found once. Sequences were obtained from blood. The receptors stem from a man aged 18 to 35 in good health.

This clonotype was detected only a few times. The chain has TRBV3-1 and TRBJ2-7; D may be TRBD2 (5 bases). Germline loops: CDR1 LGHDT, CDR2 YNNKEL (reference sequence). The CDR3 sequence is 15 residues long. V gave up 0 bases and J gave up 2 bases, with 11 bases separating them. The CDR3 DNA follows: TGTGCCAGCAGCCAAGATCGGGGAACCCCCTACGAGCAGTACTTC. This translates into CASSQDRGTPYEQYF.

The chain uses TRBV28 and TRBJ2-1; no reliable D call. The ends were cut back, 5 bases at V and 4 bases at J, with 12 bases in the middle. CDR3 length equals 14 residues. CDR1 and CDR2 (germline): MDHEN, SYDVKM. The CDR3 sequence is CASSVTTTYNEQFF. The CDR3 DNA follows: TGTGCCAGCAGTGTAACTACTACTTACAATGAGCAGTTCTTC.

This rearrangement joins TRBV20-1 to TRBJ2-5; 8 nucleotides match TRBD2. The CDR3 has 15 residues. Germline V lookup: CDR1 DFQATT, CDR2 SNEGSKA (reference sequence). Losses at the gene ends were 6 bases for V and 2 bases for J; bases not matched to a gene: 11. CDR3 protein: CSAKPGLELQETQYF. The CDR3 region has the DNA TGCAGTGCGAAACCGGGACTAGAGCTTCAAGAGACCCAGTACTTC.

This clonotype was counted once. Germline and junction disagree at one end, which may indicate a read error. The rearrangement links TRBV7-9 to TRBJ1-1; D not resolved. From germline, CDR1 is SEHNR and CDR2 FQNEAQ (reference sequence). The CDR3 loop spans 13 amino acids. DNA of the CDR3: TGTGCCAGCAGCCCCAGCGTTAACATTGAAGCTTTCTTT. Protein: CASSPSVNIEAFF.

The J gene is TRBJ1-5, the V gene TRBV10-2, with D tentatively TRBD1 (6 bases). V lost 2 bases, J lost 0 bases, and 8 bases lay in between. CDR1 WSHSY and CDR2 SAAADI come from the germline V gene. This CDR3 contains 15 residues. The CDR3 here is CASSEQGTSNQPQHF. As DNA, the CDR3 is TGCGCCAGCAGTGAGCAGGGGACTAGCAATCAGCCCCAGCATTTT.

The chain carries TRBV15 and TRBJ1-3; D might be TRBD1 (5 bases). The CDR3 runs 11 residues. V was cut by 10 bases and J by 5 bases, with 9 bases left in between. CDR1 is LNHNV and CDR2 is YYDKDF in the germline V gene (reference sequence). The CDR3 reads CARGPRNTIYF. The CDR3 region has the DNA TGTGCCAGGGGACCAAGAAACACCATATATTTT. The full variable domain, in which reference TRBV15 and TRBJ1-3 provide the parts outside the CDR3, is DAMVIQNPRYQVTQFGKPVTLSCSQTLNHNVMYWYQQKSSQAPKLLFHYYDKDFNNEADTPDNFQSRRPNTSFCFLDIRSPGLGDTAMYLCARGPRNTIYFGEGSWLTVV.

The J gene is TRBJ2-1, the V gene TRBV5-1; D perhaps matches TRBD2 (6 bases). Between the trimmed V and J ends, which lost 5 bases and 11 bases, there was a span of 26 bases. This CDR3 has 16 residues. Germline V CDR1 and CDR2: SGHRS, YFSETQ. The CDR3, as DNA: TGCGCCAGCAGTTTAGTAGGGACTGCGGGCGAGGCACAGCAGTTCTTC. Translating it yields CASSLVGTAGEAQQFF.

This clonotype occurred once. The chain joins TRBV6-5 to TRBJ2-7, with TRBD2 as a possible D gene (5 bases). The CDR3 length is 15 residues. The germline V and J ends were trimmed by 2 bases and 0 bases, with 11 bases remaining between them. Germline V lookup: CDR1 MNHEY, CDR2 SVGAGI. The CDR3 DNA reads as TGTGCCAGCAGTTACGTGAGGGAGACCTCCTACGAGCAGTACTTC. Protein: CASSYVRETSYEQYF.

The genes are TRBV5-1 and TRBJ2-2; TRBD1 agrees at 9 bases. The CDR3 totals 14 residues. Germline loops: CDR1 SGHRS, CDR2 YFSETQ. V shed 7 bases and J 4 bases; nucleotides not matched to a gene: 5. CDR3 sequence reads: CASRTGVGTGELFF. The CDR3 coding sequence is TGCGCCAGCCGGACAGGGGTCGGCACCGGGGAGCTGTTTTTT.

The rearrangement joins TRBV6-1 to TRBJ2-7; D is possibly TRBD1 (5 bases). CDR3 length equals 13 residues. The V end lost 7 bases, the J end lost 2 bases, and 12 bases lay between the germline ends. The V gene's germline CDR1 is MNHNS and CDR2 SASEGT. CDR3 residues: CASTQTVTYEQYF. CDR3 in DNA: TGTGCCAGCACTCAGACAGTTACCTACGAGCAGTACTTC.

The gene calls are TRBV6-1 and TRBJ2-7, with no clear D. The CDR3 contains 15 residues. V was shortened by 2 bases and J by 2 bases, with 13 bases between the two germline ends. The germline CDR1 and CDR2 sequences are MNHNS and SASEGT. The CDR3 coding sequence is TGTGCCAGCAGTGAAAGCTGGACGGTTACCTACGAGCAGTACTTC. Translating it yields CASSESWTVTYEQYF.

This clonotype has just a few counts. This chain connects TRBV29-1 to TRBJ2-1, with D maybe TRBD1 (5 bases). The CDR3 sequence is 13 residues long. Germline V gene sequence: CDR1 SQVTM, CDR2 ANQGSEA. V was clipped by 7 bases and J by 6 bases, with 16 bases between them. CDR3 DNA: TGCAGCGCCCGACAAGACAGAAGCAATGAGCAGTTCTTC. This encodes CSARQDRSNEQFF.

This chain links TRBV6-1 with TRBJ2-4, with D maybe TRBD2 (5 bases). Looked up from germline, CDR1 is MNHNS and CDR2 is SASEGT. The V end lost 0 bases, the J end lost 13 bases, and 16 bases lay between the germline ends. This CDR3 is 14 amino acids long. CDR3 nucleotide sequence: TGTGCCAGCAGTGAAGCGCGCTCAGTGGGAGAGCAGTACTTC. Protein sequence: CASSEARSVGEQYF.

The V and J genes are TRBV5-1 and TRBJ2-4, with D possibly matching TRBD1 (5 bases). The J call is doubtful: the DNA matches TRBJ2-7 better. Germline CDR1 and CDR2: SGHRS and YFSETQ. The CDR3 spans 14 residues. The CDR3 DNA sequence: TGCGCCAGCAGCATGGCCATTGGGGCTCACGAGCAGTACTTC. It yields the protein CASSMAIGAHEQYF.

V usage is TRBV20-1 and J usage is TRBJ2-1, with a weak D call TRBD2 (6 bases). CDR3 length: 12 residues. Germline V gives CDR1 DFQATT, CDR2 SNEGSKA (reference sequence). The CDR3 DNA sequence: TGCAGCGCTGACGGGGGTTACAATGAGCAGTTCTTC. Translation gives CSADGGYNEQFF.

V is TRBV4-1 and J is TRBJ2-7; TRBD2 might be the D (6 bases). The CDR3 covers 13 residues. Per germline, CDR1 MGHRA and CDR2 YSYEKL. Between the trimmed V and J ends, which lost 5 bases and 4 bases, there was a span of 12 bases. The CDR3 DNA reads TGCGCCAGCAGCTCGGGAGTAACGTACGAGCAGTACTTC. This gives the protein CASSSGVTYEQYF.